The 13 T cell receptor beta chains below all came from one sample that was sequenced in a study of spatial heterogeneity in lung cancer. One entry per CDR3 protein results from TCRdb running MiXCR on the 5' RACE reads. The sample comprises about 30,000 distinct CDR3 sequences, around 6% of which are singletons, and 22% rests with the top ten. Time point in this sample: blood at routine non-recurrence follow-up after resection. Unsorted whole RNA from tumor, nontumor lung or frozen PBMC underwent sequencing. The source material was PBMCs, sampled at follow-up. These receptors originate from a male donor with early-stage non-small cell lung cancer.

This clonotype was counted ten times or more. The chain is built from TRBV24-1 and TRBJ1-1, with a possible D match to TRBD1 (5 bases). Trimming took 1 base from V and 3 from J, leaving 14 bases between them. CDR3 length: 16 amino acids. Per the germline V gene, CDR1 is KGHDR and CDR2 is SFDVKD. CDR3 nucleotides: TGTGCCACCAGTGATTTACCCCGGGGCAGGGACACTGAAGCTTTCTTT. It encodes CATSDLPRGRDTEAFF.

This clonotype is labeled as medium-sized (0.01 to 0.1%). The chain recombines TRBV2 with TRBJ2-3; D is unresolved. V was clipped by 9 bases and J by 7 bases, with 20 bases between them. The germline V gene encodes CDR1 SNHLY and CDR2 FYNNEI. The CDR3 has 14 amino acids. For the CDR3, the DNA is TGTGCCAGTAAGATCACAGCCCTCATGAATACGCAGTATTTT. This translates into CASKITALMNTQYF.

In its sample, this clonotype was seen many times. This chain's CDR3 is CSARDNIPPYEQYV. The CDR3 coding sequence is TGCAGTGCTAGAGACAATATACCTCCTTACGAGCAGTACGTC. This rearrangement joins TRBV20-1 to TRBJ2-7; D not resolved. V lost 0 bases and J 4 bases, leaving 13 bases between the germline ends. The CDR3 sequence is 14 residues long. From germline, CDR1 is DFQATT and CDR2 SNEGSKA (reference sequence).

This clonotype was observed many times. The V gene is TRBV4-1, the J gene TRBJ2-3; D is unresolved. The germline V gene encodes CDR1 MGHRA and CDR2 YSYEKL. This CDR3 spans 14 amino acids. V was shortened by 4 bases and J by 0 bases, with 8 bases between the two germline ends. The CDR3, as DNA: TGCGCCAGCAGCCCGACGGCTAGCACAGATACGCAGTATTTT. As protein: CASSPTASTDTQYF.

This clonotype was seen ten or more times. The chain links TRBV18 to TRBJ1-1; perhaps TRBD1 as D (6 bases). Germline V gene lookup returns CDR1 KGHSH and CDR2 LQKENI. The CDR3 has 16 amino acids. Trimming cost V 2 bases and J 1 base, with 14 bases left between them. The CDR3 DNA follows: TGTGCCAGCTCACCATTGACAGGATACGAGAACACTGAAGCTTTCTTT. Residues: CASSPLTGYENTEAFF. Based on the CDR3 plus reference TRBV18 and TRBJ1-1, the full variable domain is NAGVMQNPRHLVRRRGQEARLRCSPMKGHSHVYWYRQLPEEGLKFMVYLQKENIIDESGMPKERFSAEFPKEGPSILRIQQVVRGDSAAYFCASSPLTGYENTEAFFGQGTRLTVV.

The genes are TRBV7-3 and TRBJ2-3; D may correspond to TRBD1 or TRBD2 (6 bases each). The ends were cut back, 5 bases at V and 6 bases at J, with 21 bases in the middle. The CDR3 consists of 16 residues. In germline, CDR1 is SGHTA, CDR2 FQGTGA. CDR3 DNA sequence: TGTGCCAGCAGCCTCGATGGACAGATAGGGGGGGATACGCAGTATTTT. Its protein product is CASSLDGQIGGDTQYF. The complete variable domain, with remaining parts taken from reference TRBV7-3 and TRBJ2-3, reads GAGVSQTPSNKVTEKGKYVELRCDPISGHTALYWYRQSLGQGPEFLIYFQGTGAADDSGLPNDRFFAVRPEGSVSTLKIQRTERGDSAVYLCASSLDGQIGGDTQYFGPGTRLTVL.

The V gene is TRBV2, the J gene TRBJ2-3; tentatively, D is TRBD1 or TRBD2 (5 bases each). Per the germline V gene, CDR1 is SNHLY and CDR2 is FYNNEI. With 0 bases removed from V and 4 bases from J, the gap between germline ends came to 11 bases. The CDR3 sequence is 15 residues long. CDR3 amino acids: CASSEALGVADTQYF. The DNA for the CDR3 is TGTGCCAGCAGTGAAGCGTTGGGGGTCGCAGATACGCAGTATTTT.

This clonotype was picked up many times. The CDR3 coding sequence is TGTGCCAGCAGCCCAGAAACAGGGGGGGACTACAATGAGCAGTTCTTC. It translates to CASSPETGGDYNEQFF. This chain joins TRBV7-9 and TRBJ2-1, with D perhaps matching TRBD1 (8 bases). This CDR3 spans 16 amino acids. CDR1 SEHNR and CDR2 FQNEAQ come from the germline V gene (reference sequence). Trimming left V 5 bases short and J 3 bases short, with 17 bases between.

This chain joins TRBV14 and TRBJ2-3; D unresolved. This CDR3 is built from 11 residues. Germline assignment: CDR1 SGHDN and CDR2 FVKESK. The V gene lost 5 bases and the J gene lost 4 bases, with 4 bases spanning the gap. This CDR3 reads CASSGSDTQYF. CDR3 in DNA: TGTGCCAGCAGCGGGTCAGATACGCAGTATTTT.

This clonotype came up a few times. The chain uses TRBV7-2 and TRBJ2-1, with D possibly TRBD2 on 6 matching bases. Trimming pared 2 bases from V and 6 bases from J, leaving 11 bases between. The germline gives CDR1 SGHTA, CDR2 FQGNSA. The CDR3 spans 14 residues. This chain's CDR3 is CASSLSLALNEQFF. Here the CDR3 DNA reads TGTGCCAGCAGCTTAAGTCTAGCGCTCAATGAGCAGTTCTTC.

The table lists this clonotype with a few counts. The rearrangement joins TRBV7-2 to TRBJ1-2; a possible D gene is TRBD1 (5 bases). The CDR3 spans 14 residues. The germline V gene has CDR1 SGHTA and CDR2 FQGNSA. V shed 5 bases and J shed 6 bases, with 16 bases lying between them. The CDR3 nucleotides read TGTGCCAGCAGCCAGGGACCCCCCTCGAATGGCTACACCTTC. This codes for CASSQGPPSNGYTF.

This clonotype was detected many times. The rearrangement links TRBV7-2 to TRBJ2-5; 15 nucleotides match TRBD2. Germline trimming cut 4 bases from V and 4 bases from J; bases unmatched to any gene: 10. The germline gives CDR1 SGHTA, CDR2 FQGNSA. This CDR3 comprises 18 residues. CDR3 amino acids: CASSYTTGLAGGRETQYF. The CDR3 DNA follows: TGTGCCAGCAGCTACACCACGGGACTAGCGGGGGGCAGAGAGACCCAGTACTTC.

This clonotype was seen at least ten times. The chain combines TRBV7-2 with TRBJ1-1; D not resolved. In germline, CDR1 is SGHTA, CDR2 FQGNSA. Trimming took 5 bases from V and 3 from J, leaving 13 bases between them. This CDR3 spans 14 amino acids. CDR3 amino acids: CASSLLGRDTEAFF. The CDR3 nucleotides read TGTGCCAGCAGCCTACTAGGACGGGACACTGAAGCTTTCTTT.